This TCR beta chain is from a study of CXCR3-negative and CXCR3-positive naive CD8 T cells. Findings and caveats of the study: Comparison of naive cells showed more hydrophobic TRB CDR3s in CXCR3-positive than in CXCR3-negative naive cells. After cryopreservation, expression of CXCR3 was partially reduced, and most assays were run with fresh PBMCs. Naive CXCR3-positive and CXCR3-negative cells shared TRBV-TRBJ usage; memory cells diverged.

cDNA libraries for TRB were generated by 5' RACE incorporating UMI labels. TCRdb reprocessed the 5' RACE reads and stores each CDR3 protein as one record, lacking DNA. The listing contains about 66,000 distinct CDR3 sequences. Phenotypically, naive CD8+ T cells corresponded to CD45RO-CCR7+CD27+CD95-. About this clonotype itself: No antigen is known for it.

Material: naive CXCR3- CD8+ T cells from blood. The subset here: CD45RO-CCR7+CD27+CD95- naive CD8+ T cells lacking CXCR3 (TNR3-). The source of this sequence is a human donor in good health. Some clones in this sample may be carry-over from other donors' samples.

CDR3 loop: CASAEGLAGGSTDTQYF. The chain couples TRBV28 to TRBJ2-3; TCRdb's assignment of TRBD2 cannot be checked, as there is no DNA. Germline-derived CDR1 and CDR2 are MDHEN and SYDVKM. CDR3 length: 17 residues.